This entry describes one TCR beta chain. The data stem from a study of cytomegalovirus exposure and HLA in healthy donors. It was with 60 Vbeta and 13 Jbeta primers that the PCR ran. The method was immunoSEQ multiplex PCR; TCRdb's version includes in-frame clones alone and lacks a portion of them. The table shows 60,000 to 85,000 clones, with 74% occurring only once. Sample: PBMCs. This TCR was recovered from a human donor in good health.

The CDR3 DNA reads TGTGCCAGCAGGCGATTACAGGGGGCTCCGGGTGAAAAACTGTTTTTT. Protein: CASRRLQGAPGEKLFF. V is TRBV5-6 and J is TRBJ1-4, with 9 bases identical to TRBD1. This CDR3 is built from 16 residues. The germline V gene has CDR1 SGHDT and CDR2 YYEEEE. Trimming at V came to 5 bases and at J to 7 bases, leaving 12 bases not matched to a gene.